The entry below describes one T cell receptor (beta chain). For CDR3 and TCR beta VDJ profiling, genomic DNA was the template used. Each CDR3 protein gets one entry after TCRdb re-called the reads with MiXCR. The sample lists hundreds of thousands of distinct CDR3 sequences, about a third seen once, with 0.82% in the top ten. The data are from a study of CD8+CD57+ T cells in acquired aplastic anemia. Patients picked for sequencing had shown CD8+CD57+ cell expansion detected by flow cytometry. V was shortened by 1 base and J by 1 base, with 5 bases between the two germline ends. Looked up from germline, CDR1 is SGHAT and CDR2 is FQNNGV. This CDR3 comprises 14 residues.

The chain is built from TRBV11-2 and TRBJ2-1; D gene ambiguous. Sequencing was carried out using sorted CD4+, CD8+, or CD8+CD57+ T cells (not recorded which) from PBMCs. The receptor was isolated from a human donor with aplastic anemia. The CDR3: CASSLGWSYNEQFF. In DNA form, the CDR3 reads TGTGCCAGCAGCTTAGGATGGTCCTACAATGAGCAGTTCTTC.